These 25 T cell receptor beta chains came from one sample sequenced in a study of cytomegalovirus exposure and HLA in healthy donors (TCRdb year 2017). Libraries were built with the immunoSEQ multiplex PCR assay. A mixture of 60 forward primers for TCR Vbeta segments and 13 reverse primers for TCR Jbeta segments was used in the multiplex PCR. Drawn from immuneACCESS, this table holds only the in-frame rearrangements with V and J called that TCRdb kept. Clones are partly lost; checked studies trace under half to an unresolved V gene and leave the rest unexplained. For this sample the table gives about 110,000 clones, of which 82% were detected only once. About 2.5% of the sample goes to the ten largest clones. The specimen sequenced was PBMCs. The receptors come from a man aged 30 to 39 in good health and CMV-seropositive.

The table lists this clone with a count of one. This sequence joins TRBV4-1 and TRBJ2-1, with D possibly TRBD2 on 7 matching bases. V was pared by 1 base and J by 9 bases, with 22 bases between. Germline CDR1 reads MGHRA; CDR2 reads YSYEKL. CDR3 length: 17 residues. The CDR3 bases are TGCGCCAGCAGCCAAGGGGGGGCCAGCGGGATTTTTGGTGAGCAGTTCTTC. Its translation: CASSQGGASGIFGEQFF.

In regard to this clone: The junction does not match germline at one end; this may be a read error. The CDR3 DNA sequence: TGTGCTAGCAGCTTAGGAAAGTCAGGGCTCCGAAAGAACACTGAAGCTTTCTTT. The encoded protein is CASSLGKSGLRKNTEAFF. The chain uses TRBV7-7 and TRBJ1-1; weak D call: TRBD1 (5 bases). CDR1 SSHAT and CDR2 FNYEAQ come from the germline V gene (reference sequence). The CDR3 is 18 residues long.

This chain uses TRBV29-1 with TRBJ2-3; TRBD1 aligns across 12 bases. The CDR3 runs 16 residues. CDR1 is SQVTM and CDR2 is ANQGSEA in the germline V gene. This CDR3 is CGLSRDRGQYGDTQYF. The DNA for the CDR3 is TGCGGCCTGTCCCGGGACAGGGGGCAATATGGTGATACGCAGTATTTT.

CDR3: CASRPGTATSYEQYF. As DNA, the CDR3 is TGTGCCAGCAGACCGGGGACAGCCACCTCCTACGAGCAGTACTTC. The J gene is TRBJ2-7, the V gene TRBV6-6, with 7 bases matching TRBD1. The CDR3 spans 15 residues. V dropped 6 bases and J dropped 0; count of bases not matched to a gene: 8. CDR1 is MNHNY and CDR2 is SVGAGI in the germline V gene (reference sequence).

The J gene is TRBJ1-2, the V gene TRBV30; TRBD1 matches 8 bases. This CDR3 region has 13 residues. Germline assignment: CDR1 GTSNPN and CDR2 SVGIG (reference sequence). After removal of 0 bases from V and 10 bases from J, the junction contained 7 bases not matched to a gene. This CDR3 reads CAWSVLGTGLYTF. CDR3 DNA: TGTGCCTGGAGTGTACTTGGGACAGGCCTCTACACCTTC.

V usage is TRBV5-6 and J usage is TRBJ2-7, with a weak D call TRBD2 (6 bases). In germline, CDR1 is SGHDT, CDR2 YYEEEE. The length of the CDR3 is 13 residues. The germline V and J ends were trimmed by 0 bases and 6 bases, with 10 bases remaining between them. CDR3 sequence reads: CASSLVSGTEQYF. The CDR3 bases are TGTGCCAGCAGCTTGGTTAGCGGAACCGAGCAGTACTTC.

The CDR3 sequence is CASSSGGVYEQYF. Here the CDR3 DNA reads TGTGCCAGTTCGAGCGGGGGGGTTTACGAGCAGTACTTC. The rearrangement joins TRBV6-6 to TRBJ2-7; 10 nucleotides align to TRBD2. The CDR3 consists of 13 residues. The germline gives CDR1 MNHNY, CDR2 SVGAGI (reference sequence). V dropped 9 bases and J dropped 4; count of bases not matched to a gene: 6.

The chain links TRBV9 to TRBJ1-2; a weak D match, TRBD1 (6 bases). Germline CDR1 SGDLS, CDR2 YYNGEE. The CDR3 sequence is 14 residues long. Trimming took 0 bases from V and 6 from J, leaving 12 bases between them. The CDR3 DNA follows: TGTGCCAGCAGCGTAGGGGAACAGGGAGATGGCTACACCTTC. This encodes CASSVGEQGDGYTF. The full variable domain, with the rest looked up from reference TRBV9 and TRBJ1-2, is DSGVTQTPKHLITATGQRVTLRCSPRSGDLSVYWYQQSLDQGLQFLIQYYNGEERAKGNILERFSAQQFPDLHSELNLSSLELGDSALYFCASSVGEQGDGYTFGSGTRLTVV.

This chain joins TRBV11-2 and TRBJ2-2; 11 nucleotides line up with TRBD2. Germline CDR1 SGHAT, CDR2 FQNNGV. The CDR3 runs 15 residues. J lost 6 bases, V lost 5 bases, and 5 bases had no gene match. CDR3 region: CASSPSGGFAGELFF. In nucleotides, the CDR3 is TGTGCCAGCAGCCCTAGCGGGGGGTTCGCCGGGGAGCTGTTTTTT.

The CDR3 DNA is TGTGCCAGCAGACCCGGACAGGGGGCTTCGGGCTACACCTTC. It codes for CASRPGQGASGYTF. V and J are TRBV27 and TRBJ1-2; 11 bases agree with TRBD1. The CDR3 length is 14 residues. Germline values: CDR1 MNHEY, CDR2 SMNVEV (reference sequence). Unmatched junction bases numbered 8, after V lost 6 bases and J lost 8 bases.

The CDR3 reads CASSLGTGAPSPLHF. In DNA form, the CDR3 reads TGTGCCAGCAGCTTAGGGACAGGGGCCCCTTCACCCCTCCACTTT. V and J are TRBV11-3 and TRBJ1-6, with 9 bases aligning to TRBD1. Unmatched junction bases numbered 4, after V lost 1 base and J lost 9 bases. This CDR3 is built from 15 residues. Germline CDR1 reads SGHNT; CDR2 reads YENEEA. Complete variable domain (other parts from reference TRBV11-3 and TRBJ1-6): EAGVVQSPRYKIIEKKQPVAFWCNPISGHNTLYWYLQNLGQGPELLIRYENEEAVDDSQLPKDRFSAERLKGVDSTLKIQPAELGDSAVYLCASSLGTGAPSPLHFGNGTRLTVT.

The genes are TRBV7-8 and TRBJ1-2, with TRBD1 as a possible D gene (5 bases). CDR1 SGHVS and CDR2 FQNEAQ come from the germline V gene. Trimming pared 1 base from V and 4 bases from J, leaving 10 bases between. CDR3 length equals 14 residues. The CDR3 is CASSLDQGAYGYTF. The CDR3 DNA reads as TGTGCCAGCAGCTTAGACCAGGGTGCCTATGGCTACACCTTC.

The gene calls are TRBV10-2 and TRBJ2-3, with TRBD1 matching 10 bases. Germline assignment: CDR1 WSHSY and CDR2 SAAADI. The CDR3 has 15 amino acids. V shed 3 bases and J 8 bases; nucleotides not matched to a gene: 8. CDR3 residues: CASSEMGQGSGTQYF. CDR3 nucleotides: TGCGCCAGCAGTGAAATGGGACAGGGGAGCGGTACGCAGTATTTT.

The chain links TRBV19 to TRBJ1-1; the D gene is possibly TRBD1 (6 bases). Germline loops: CDR1 LNHDA, CDR2 SQIVND (reference sequence). The CDR3 spans 15 residues. The germline V and J ends were trimmed by 8 bases and 1 base, with 17 bases remaining between them. CDR3 in amino acids: CASRADQTGNTEAFF. For the CDR3, the DNA is TGTGCCAGTCGGGCCGATCAGACAGGGAACACTGAAGCTTTCTTT.

V usage is TRBV7-9 and J usage is TRBJ1-1; D is unresolved. This CDR3 contains 12 residues. Germline lookup yields CDR1 SEHNR and CDR2 FQNEAQ (reference sequence). Trimming removed 1 base at V and 6 bases at J, with 6 bases between. The chain's CDR3 is CASSLVGPEAFF. As DNA, the CDR3 is TGTGCCAGCAGCTTAGTTGGCCCTGAAGCTTTCTTT.

This chain links TRBV5-4 with TRBJ2-7, with D possibly being TRBD1 (5 bases). CDR1 and CDR2 from the germline V gene are SGHNT and YYREEE (reference sequence). This CDR3 spans 13 amino acids. V lost 2 bases and J lost 5, with 11 bases in between. In DNA, the CDR3 is TGTGCCAGCAGCTTCAGGGTAGGCCACGAGCAGTACTTC. This sequence encodes CASSFRVGHEQYF.

This chain connects TRBV5-1 to TRBJ1-2; D not certain. Trimming stripped 3 bases from V and 8 bases from J, with 26 bases between. The V gene's germline CDR1 is SGHRS and CDR2 YFSETQ. There are 17 residues in the CDR3. CDR3 bases: TGCGCCAGCAGCTCGTATACGGGGAGGTTGGGAGTCATCGGCTACACCTTC. The encoded protein is CASSSYTGRLGVIGYTF. The full variable domain, with the rest looked up from reference TRBV5-1 and TRBJ1-2, is KAGVTQTPRYLIKTRGQQVTLSCSPISGHRSVSWYQQTPGQGLQFLFEYFSETQRNKGNFPGRFSGRQFSNSRSEMNVSTLELGDSALYLCASSSYTGRLGVIGYTFGSGTRLTVV.

The chain carries TRBV7-2 and TRBJ1-4; TRBD1 matches 8 bases. After removal of 5 bases from V and 5 bases from J, the junction contained 7 bases not matched to a gene. CDR3 length equals 15 residues. Germline lookup yields CDR1 SGHTA and CDR2 FQGNSA. DNA of the CDR3: TGTGCCAGCAGCGTCGACAGGGGAAGGAATGAAAAACTGTTTTTT. The encoded protein is CASSVDRGRNEKLFF. Complete variable domain (other parts from reference TRBV7-2 and TRBJ1-4): GAGVSQSPSNKVTEKGKDVELRCDPISGHTALYWYRQSLGQGLEFLIYFQGNSAPDKSGLPSDRFSAERTGGSVSTLTIQRTQQEDSAVYLCASSVDRGRNEKLFFGSGTQLSVL.

The chain employs TRBV4-1 and TRBJ1-2, with D unresolved. CDR3 length: 15 amino acids. Germline loops: CDR1 MGHRA, CDR2 YSYEKL. V lost 0 bases, J lost 4 bases, and 12 bases lay in between. CDR3 DNA sequence: TGCGCCAGCAGCCAAGATCATCCAGGAAGCTATGGCTACACCTTC. Translated, it gives CASSQDHPGSYGYTF.

The chain uses TRBV7-9 and TRBJ1-1, with D unresolved. The V gene's germline CDR1 is SEHNR and CDR2 FQNEAQ (reference sequence). The length of the CDR3 is 14 residues. Trimming pared 6 bases from V and 4 bases from J, leaving 15 bases between. The CDR3 here is CASSPMTRSTEAFF. CDR3 DNA: TGTGCCAGCAGTCCTATGACGAGGAGCACTGAAGCTTTCTTT.

This chain uses TRBV7-2 with TRBJ1-1, with 7 bases lining up with TRBD1. CDR3 length: 17 amino acids. The junction had 7 bases not matched to a gene; V was cut back by 0 bases and J by 0 bases. Germline CDR1 is SGHTA and CDR2 is FQGNSA. The CDR3 spells CASSLATRQGVNTEAFF. DNA for the CDR3: TGTGCCAGCAGCTTAGCGACAAGACAGGGTGTGAACACTGAAGCTTTCTTT. Supplemented by reference TRBV7-2 and TRBJ1-1, the full variable domain reads GAGVSQSPSNKVTEKGKDVELRCDPISGHTALYWYRQSLGQGLEFLIYFQGNSAPDKSGLPSDRFSAERTGGSVSTLTIQRTQQEDSAVYLCASSLATRQGVNTEAFFGQGTRLTVV.

The chain joins TRBV6-5 to TRBJ1-1; TRBD1 is a possible D gene (5 bases). The CDR3 covers 16 residues. Germline CDR1 MNHEY, CDR2 SVGAGI. V lost 5 bases and J 1 base, leaving 17 bases between the germline ends. CDR3 region: CASSNYGFTGNTEAFF. The CDR3 DNA follows: TGTGCCAGCAGTAACTACGGGTTTACAGGGAACACTGAAGCTTTCTTT.

About this clone: An end of the junction does not agree with germline; a read error may underlie this. The CDR3 protein is CSSRTSGGRDTGELFF. In DNA form, the CDR3 reads TGTTCCAGCAGGACTAGCGGGGGGCGAGACACCGGGGAGCTGTTTTTT. The chain combines TRBV7-9 with TRBJ2-2, with 14 bases lining up with TRBD2. CDR3 length equals 16 residues. The germline V gene has CDR1 SEHNR and CDR2 FQNEAQ (reference sequence).

This chain joins TRBV2 and TRBJ2-3; 7 bases match TRBD1. The V gene end was trimmed by 6 bases and the J gene end by 4 bases; junction bases not matched to a gene: 4. CDR3 length equals 13 residues. Germline V gene sequence: CDR1 SNHLY, CDR2 FYNNEI. CDR3 loop: CASSYRGPDTQYF. CDR3 DNA sequence: TGTGCCAGCAGCTACAGGGGCCCAGATACGCAGTATTTT.

The chain has TRBV12-5 and TRBJ2-5, with TRBD2 matching 7 bases. Germline V gene lookup returns CDR1 LGHNT and CDR2 FRNRAP. CDR3 size: 14 residues. V lost 7 bases, J lost 2 bases, and 7 bases stayed unmatched. The CDR3 region has the DNA TGTGCTAGTGCCCGACTAGCTATTCAAGAGACCCAGTACTTC. Its translation is CASARLAIQETQYF. The full variable domain, with the rest looked up from reference TRBV12-5 and TRBJ2-5, is DARVTQTPRHKVTEMGQEVTMRCQPILGHNTVFWYRQTMMQGLELLAYFRNRAPLDDSGMPKDRFSAEMPDATLATLKIQPSEPRDSAVYFCASARLAIQETQYFGPGTRLLVL.